This T cell receptor beta chain was captured in a study of T cell repertoires in cytomegalovirus infection. Turning to the study itself: Evidence of both CMV infection and a matching HLA type came from public TCR beta signatures.

Each CDR3 protein is one row after TCRdb ran MiXCR on the reads. The sample lists 550,000 to 700,000 distinct CDR3 sequences; under 45% were seen once. Study-level results: Identification of carriers of CMV plus the relevant HLA was performed using cumulative public TCR beta family frequency. HLA-C-restricted TCR beta clonotypes specific for CMV led the ex vivo response.

The CDR3 is 13 residues long. The V gene lost 6 bases and the J gene lost 0 bases, with 8 bases spanning the gap. This clonotype was picked up many times. No antigen is known for it. The V gene is TRBV12-3 or TRBV12-4, the J gene TRBJ1-1; the D gene is possibly TRBD1 (5 bases). Sequencing was performed on cultured PBMCs, taken from culture after CMV antigen stimulation. The receptor was isolated from a human donor in good health (CMV status not recorded). Some clones in this sample may be carry-over from other donors' samples. The CDR3 protein is CASSPRVNTEAFF. The CDR3 nucleotides read TGTGCCAGCAGCCCCAGGGTGAACACTGAAGCTTTCTTT.